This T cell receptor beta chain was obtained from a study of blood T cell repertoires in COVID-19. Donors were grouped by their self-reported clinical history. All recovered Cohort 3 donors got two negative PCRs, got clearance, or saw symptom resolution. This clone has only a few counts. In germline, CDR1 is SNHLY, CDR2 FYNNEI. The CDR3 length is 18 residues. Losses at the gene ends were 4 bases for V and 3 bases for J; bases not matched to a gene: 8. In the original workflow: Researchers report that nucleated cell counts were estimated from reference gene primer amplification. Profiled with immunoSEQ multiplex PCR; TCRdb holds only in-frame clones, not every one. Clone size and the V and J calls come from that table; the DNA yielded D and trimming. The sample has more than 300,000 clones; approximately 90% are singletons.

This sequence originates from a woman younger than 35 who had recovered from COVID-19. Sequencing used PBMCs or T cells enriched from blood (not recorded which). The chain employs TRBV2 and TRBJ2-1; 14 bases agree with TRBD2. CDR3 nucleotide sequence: TGTGCCAGCAGTGGACCGGGACTAGCGGGAGTAGTCTACAATGAGCAGTTCTTC. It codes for CASSGPGLAGVVYNEQFF.